The clone carrying this T cell receptor beta chain was picked up many times. This specimen comes from a study of T-cell reconstitution after alpha-beta-depleted transplantation in children. Preparing the TCRbeta library involved the use of unique molecular identifiers. Using its own MiXCR run on the PCR reads, TCRdb lists one record per CDR3 protein. The repertoire consists of about 230,000 distinct CDR3 sequences, with 9.5% to 15% occurring once and the leading ten covering 2.6%. This CDR3 has 14 residues. V lost 7 bases to trimming and J lost 0 bases, with 12 bases between them. The J gene is TRBJ1-1, the V gene TRBV12-3 or TRBV12-4; D remains ambiguous. This receptor was taken from a human donor who donated a stem cell graft to a child with acute lymphoblastic leukemia. Specimen: PBMCs from the stem cell graft donor, collected from the stem cell graft. CDR3 nucleotide sequence: TGTGCCAGCACCACTCAAAACATGAACACTGAAGCTTTCTTT. It yields the protein CASTTQNMNTEAFF.